A single sample is the source of the 11 T cell receptor beta chains below, sequenced in a study of T cell responses to AZD1222 COVID-19 vaccine. Assay: immunoSEQ multiplex PCR; the TCRdb copy retains only in-frame clones and omits some. The table has more than 100,000 clones, 80% to 90% seen once. The sequencing here drew on peripheral blood, taken on day 0 of AZD1222 vaccination. Receptor source: an adult in good health.

This sequence joins TRBV5-1 and TRBJ2-3; 15 nucleotides line up with TRBD2. Looked up from germline, CDR1 is SGHRS and CDR2 is YFSETQ. V was pared by 4 bases and J by 6 bases, with 6 bases of the junction left unmatched. This CDR3 comprises 16 residues. Here the CDR3 DNA reads TGCGCCAGCAGCCCAGGGACTAGCGGGAGGACCGATACGCAGTATTTT. Translation gives CASSPGTSGRTDTQYF.

V gene TRBV27 combines with J gene TRBJ2-3; TRBD2 matches at 8 bases. With V trimmed by 0 bases and J by 4 bases, 3 bases remained unmatched. The CDR3 is 15 residues long. Looked up from germline, CDR1 is MNHEY and CDR2 is SMNVEV (reference sequence). CDR3 nucleotides: TGTGCCAGCAGTTTATCCCTCGGGGGGGCAGATACGCAGTATTTT. Amino acid sequence: CASSLSLGGADTQYF.

This clone was found once. The chain carries TRBV19 and TRBJ1-5; maybe TRBD1 (5 bases). Germline V gene data show CDR1 as LNHDA and CDR2 as SQIVND (reference sequence). The CDR3 runs 14 residues. Trimming removed 6 bases at V and 1 base at J, with 10 bases between. DNA of the CDR3: TGTGCCAGTAGGGCGGGGCGGAGCAATCAGCCCCAGCATTTT. It is translated as CASRAGRSNQPQHF.

The chain employs TRBV5-1 and TRBJ2-5, with 11 nucleotides matching TRBD1. CDR1 is SGHRS and CDR2 is YFSETQ in the germline V gene. This CDR3 is 16 amino acids long. Unmatched junction bases numbered 5, after V lost 0 bases and J lost 4 bases. The CDR3 sequence is CASSLAGQGAAETQYF. The CDR3 DNA follows: TGCGCCAGCAGCTTGGCCGGACAGGGGGCTGCAGAGACCCAGTACTTC.

Here the CDR3 DNA reads TGCGCCAGCAGTGGGGGGTATGAGCAGTTCTTC. Protein: CASSGGYEQFF. This chain links TRBV10-1 with TRBJ2-1; either TRBD1 or TRBD2 may fit D (5 bases each). V was pared by 4 bases and J by 8 bases, with 6 bases between. The germline gives CDR1 WNHNN, CDR2 SYGVQD (reference sequence). The CDR3 extends over 11 amino acids.

DNA for the CDR3: TGTGCCAGCAGTTTCAACCCGGACTTGAATCGGGGAAATGAGCAGTTCTTC. This translates into CASSFNPDLNRGNEQFF. This chain links TRBV28 with TRBJ2-1; TRBD2 is a possible D gene (5 bases). V was clipped by 3 bases and J by 7 bases, with 22 bases between them. The CDR3 has 17 amino acids. The germline V gene encodes CDR1 MDHEN and CDR2 SYDVKM.

DNA of the CDR3: TGTGCCAGCAGCTTAGCCAAACGGAGGGTTTCGATCACCGGTGAGCAGTTCTTC. This codes for CASSLAKRRVSITGEQFF. V and J are TRBV7-2 and TRBJ2-1; D may be TRBD2 (6 bases). Germline V gives CDR1 SGHTA, CDR2 FQGNSA. V was trimmed by 0 bases and J by 9 bases, leaving 24 bases between them. This CDR3 has 18 amino acids.

The chain uses TRBV18 and TRBJ2-1, with unresolved D. Per germline, CDR1 KGHSH and CDR2 LQKENI. Trimming removed 2 bases from V and 10 bases from J, with 9 bases in between. The CDR3 runs 12 residues. CDR3 in DNA: TGTGCCAGCTCACCATCGGCTGTGGAGCAGTTCTTC. This gives the protein CASSPSAVEQFF.

The chain uses TRBV7-2 and TRBJ2-5; 8 bases line up with TRBD2. The CDR3 extends over 16 amino acids. In germline, CDR1 is SGHTA, CDR2 FQGNSA. V lost 5 bases and J lost 4; bases outside the gene matches: 12. In nucleotides, the CDR3 is TGTGCCAGCAGCGCAACTAGCGGTGCCAGAGGAGAGACCCAGTACTTC. Amino acid sequence: CASSATSGARGETQYF.

The chain combines TRBV3-1 (or the pseudogene TRBV3-2) with TRBJ1-2, with 7 bases fitting TRBD1. This CDR3 spans 13 amino acids. Germline CDR1 LGHDT, CDR2 YNNKEL (reference sequence). Trimming removed 4 bases from V and 7 bases from J; junction bases left unmatched: 6. The CDR3 sequence: CASSPFNRGGYTF. The CDR3 DNA reads as TGTGCCAGCAGCCCCTTCAACAGGGGTGGCTACACCTTC.

The chain carries TRBV19 and TRBJ1-2, with 8 nucleotides matching TRBD1. V shed 4 bases, J shed 8 bases, and the junction held 9 bases outside the gene matches. The germline gives CDR1 LNHDA, CDR2 SQIVND (reference sequence). The CDR3 loop spans 14 amino acids. CDR3 DNA: TGTGCCAGTAGTACAGTAGACAGGGGAGAAGGCTACACCTTC. Translated: CASSTVDRGEGYTF.